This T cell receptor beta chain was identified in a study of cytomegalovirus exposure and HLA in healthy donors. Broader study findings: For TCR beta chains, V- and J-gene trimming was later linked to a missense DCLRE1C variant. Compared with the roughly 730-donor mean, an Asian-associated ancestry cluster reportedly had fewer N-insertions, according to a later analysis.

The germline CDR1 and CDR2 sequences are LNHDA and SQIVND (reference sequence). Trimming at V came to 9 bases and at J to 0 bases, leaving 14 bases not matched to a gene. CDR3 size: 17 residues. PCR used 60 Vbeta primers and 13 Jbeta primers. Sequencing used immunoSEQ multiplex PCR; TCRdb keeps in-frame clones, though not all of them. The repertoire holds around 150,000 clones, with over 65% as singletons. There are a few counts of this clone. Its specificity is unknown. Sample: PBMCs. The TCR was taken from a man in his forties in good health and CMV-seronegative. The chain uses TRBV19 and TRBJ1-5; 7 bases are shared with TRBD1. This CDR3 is CASMRGLSTYSNQPQHF. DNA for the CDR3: TGTGCCAGCATGAGGGGGCTCTCCACTTATAGCAATCAGCCCCAGCATTTT.